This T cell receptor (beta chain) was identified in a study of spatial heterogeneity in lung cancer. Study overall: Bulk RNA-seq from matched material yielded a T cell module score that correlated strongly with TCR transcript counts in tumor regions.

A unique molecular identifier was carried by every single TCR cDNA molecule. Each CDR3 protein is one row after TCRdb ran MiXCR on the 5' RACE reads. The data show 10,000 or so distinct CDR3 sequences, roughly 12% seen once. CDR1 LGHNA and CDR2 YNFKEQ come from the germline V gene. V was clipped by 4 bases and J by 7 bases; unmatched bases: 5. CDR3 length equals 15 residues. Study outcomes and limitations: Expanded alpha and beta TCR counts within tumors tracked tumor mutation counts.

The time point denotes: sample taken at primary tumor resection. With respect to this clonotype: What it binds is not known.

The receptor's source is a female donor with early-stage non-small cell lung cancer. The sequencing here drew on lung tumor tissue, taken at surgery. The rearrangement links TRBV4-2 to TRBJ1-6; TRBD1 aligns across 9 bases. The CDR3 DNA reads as TGTGCCAGCAGCCGGGACAGGGAGCCAAATTCACCCCTCCACTTT. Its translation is CASSRDREPNSPLHF.